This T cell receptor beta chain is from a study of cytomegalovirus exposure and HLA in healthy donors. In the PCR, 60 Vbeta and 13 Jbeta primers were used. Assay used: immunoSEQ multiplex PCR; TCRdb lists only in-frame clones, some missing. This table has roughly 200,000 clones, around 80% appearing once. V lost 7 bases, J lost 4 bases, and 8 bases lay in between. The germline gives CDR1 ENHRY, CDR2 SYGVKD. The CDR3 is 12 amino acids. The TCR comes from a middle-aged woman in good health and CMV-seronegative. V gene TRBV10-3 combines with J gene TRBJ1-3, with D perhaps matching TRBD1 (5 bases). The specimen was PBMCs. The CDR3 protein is CAINQGGNTIYF. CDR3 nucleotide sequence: TGTGCCATCAACCAGGGAGGAAACACCATATATTTT.